This T cell receptor (beta chain) was sequenced for a study of CD8 T cells in ankylosing spondylitis. On this clonotype itself: Its cognate antigen is unknown.

The J segment lost 7 bases and the V segment lost 6 bases, leaving 2 bases of the junction unmatched. In germline, CDR1 is ENHRY, CDR2 SYGVKD. The CDR3 runs 13 residues. Each TCR beta library was made by quantitative 5'-RACE that incorporated molecular barcodes. MiXCR, run by TCRdb on the 5' RACE reads, gives a single entry per CDR3 protein. The table lists about 280,000 distinct CDR3 sequences, approximately 20% of them singletons, with 7.5% to 9.5% in the top ten. Whole-study results and caveats: Researchers reportedly found disease-linked clones significantly enriched in matched ankylosing spondylitis synovial fluid. The authors found the disease-linked clones to be CD8+ and relatively rare in peripheral blood.

The chain links TRBV10-3 to TRBJ2-1; 11 bases line up with TRBD2. This sequence originates from a male donor with ankylosing spondylitis or in good health (not recorded which). Sequencing was carried out using blood, either unsorted or a sorted T cell fraction (not recorded which). DNA for the CDR3: TGTGCCATCAGAGGACTAGCGGGTAATGAGCAGTTCTTC. Translation gives CAIRGLAGNEQFF.